This TCR beta chain was recorded in a study of cytomegalovirus exposure and HLA in healthy donors. Study results and limitations: The study put some 150 TCR beta chains on its list as cytomegalovirus-associated. A previous analysis found most TCR beta V segments productive roughly 90% or roughly 30% of the time. V segments that were indistinguishable, TRBV6-2 and TRBV6-3 among them, were omitted from analysis. Several of the most significant clusters appeared, in a later analysis, to be linked to common viral pathogens.

Germline CDR1 reads LNHDA; CDR2 reads SQIVND (reference sequence). Trimming pared 0 bases from V and 7 bases from J, leaving 3 bases between. This CDR3 is 11 amino acids long. Vbeta (60) and Jbeta (13) primers were used in the PCR. Profiled with immunoSEQ multiplex PCR; TCRdb holds only in-frame clones, not every one. The repertoire holds tens of thousands of clones, about three quarters seen once, with approximately 2.5% in the top ten. Concerning this clone: Its cognate antigen is unknown.

The material sequenced was PBMCs. The chain combines TRBV19 with TRBJ1-1; D is unresolved. The receptor's source is a middle-aged woman in good health and CMV-seropositive. The CDR3 spells CASSIDREAFF. The CDR3 nucleotides are TGTGCCAGTAGTATAGATCGTGAAGCTTTCTTT.